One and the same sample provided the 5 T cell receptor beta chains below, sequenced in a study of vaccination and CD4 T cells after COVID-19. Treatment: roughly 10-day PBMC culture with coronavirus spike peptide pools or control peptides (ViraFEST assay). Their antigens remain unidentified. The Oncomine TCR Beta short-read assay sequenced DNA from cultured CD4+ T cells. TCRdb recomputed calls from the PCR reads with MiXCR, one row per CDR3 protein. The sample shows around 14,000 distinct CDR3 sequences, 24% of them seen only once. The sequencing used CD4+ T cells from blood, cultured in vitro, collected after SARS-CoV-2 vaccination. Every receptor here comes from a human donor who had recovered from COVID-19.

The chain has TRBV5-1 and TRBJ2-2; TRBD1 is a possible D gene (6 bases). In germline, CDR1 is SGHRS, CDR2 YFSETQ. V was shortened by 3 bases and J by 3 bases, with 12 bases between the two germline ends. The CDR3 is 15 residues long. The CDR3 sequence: CASSWPQGYTGELFF. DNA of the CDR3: TGCGCCAGCAGCTGGCCACAGGGATACACCGGGGAGCTGTTTTTT.

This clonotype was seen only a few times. The CDR3 loop is CASSLFLEDRLNTEAFF. CDR3 DNA: TGTGCCAGCAGTTTATTTCTCGAGGACAGACTGAACACTGAAGCTTTCTTT. This chain connects TRBV28 to TRBJ1-1; D may be TRBD1 (6 bases). V was clipped by 1 base and J by 0 bases, with 15 bases between them. The CDR3 spans 17 residues. Per the germline V gene, CDR1 is MDHEN and CDR2 is SYDVKM.

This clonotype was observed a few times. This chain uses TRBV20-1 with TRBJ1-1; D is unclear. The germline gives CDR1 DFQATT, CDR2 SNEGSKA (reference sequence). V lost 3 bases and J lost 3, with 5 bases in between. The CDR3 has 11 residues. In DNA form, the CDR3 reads TGCAGTGCTAGGGGCTACACTGAAGCTTTCTTT. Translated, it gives CSARGYTEAFF.

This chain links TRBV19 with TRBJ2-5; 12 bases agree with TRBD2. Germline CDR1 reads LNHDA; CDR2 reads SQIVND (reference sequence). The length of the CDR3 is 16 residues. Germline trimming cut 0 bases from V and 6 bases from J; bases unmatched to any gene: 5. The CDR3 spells CASSIETSGRRKTQYF. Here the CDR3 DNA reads TGTGCCAGTAGTATAGAGACTAGCGGGAGACGGAAGACCCAGTACTTC.

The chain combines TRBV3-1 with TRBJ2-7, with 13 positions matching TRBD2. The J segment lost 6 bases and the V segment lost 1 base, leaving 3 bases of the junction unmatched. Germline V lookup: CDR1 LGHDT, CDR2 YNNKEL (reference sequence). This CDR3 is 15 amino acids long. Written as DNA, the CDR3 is TGTGCCAGCAGCCAAGGGAGACTAGCGGGGGGCGAGCAGTACTTC. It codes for CASSQGRLAGGEQYF.